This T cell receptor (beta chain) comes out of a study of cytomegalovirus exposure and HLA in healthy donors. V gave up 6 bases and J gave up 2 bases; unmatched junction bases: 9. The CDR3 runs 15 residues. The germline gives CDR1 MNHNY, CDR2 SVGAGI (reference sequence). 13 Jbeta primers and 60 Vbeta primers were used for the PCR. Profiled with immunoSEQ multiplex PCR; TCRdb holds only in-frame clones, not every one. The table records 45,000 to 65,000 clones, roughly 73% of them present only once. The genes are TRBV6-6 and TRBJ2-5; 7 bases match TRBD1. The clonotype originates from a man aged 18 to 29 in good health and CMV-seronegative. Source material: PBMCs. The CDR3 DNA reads TGTGCCAGCAGGAACCAGGGGGTCCTTCAAGAGACCCAGTACTTC. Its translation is CASRNQGVLQETQYF.